This T cell receptor (beta chain) appears in the sequencing data of a study of T-cell memory formation after mild COVID-19. Findings of the study overall: Pre-infection memory showed some responding clones, and this suggested that cross-reactive memory joined.

TCRdb passed the 5' RACE reads through MiXCR, listing each CDR3 protein once. Of over 150,000 distinct CDR3 sequences in the sample, under 20% were seen once. Turning to this clonotype: Its specificity is unknown.

The receptor was derived from a man between 18 and 35 years old who had mild COVID-19 (a few samples of this study predate the infection). Cell type and time point are not known. Sequencing was performed on PBMCs or a T cell subset sorted from them (not recorded which).

The DNA of the CDR3 is TGTGCCAGCAGTGGACTGGTCTATGGCTACACCTTC. This gives the protein CASSGLVYGYTF. The chain uses TRBV28 and TRBJ1-2, with no clear D. The CDR3 is made up of 12 amino acids. Germline CDR1 MDHEN, CDR2 SYDVKM. V gave up 5 bases and J gave up 4 bases, with 8 bases separating them.